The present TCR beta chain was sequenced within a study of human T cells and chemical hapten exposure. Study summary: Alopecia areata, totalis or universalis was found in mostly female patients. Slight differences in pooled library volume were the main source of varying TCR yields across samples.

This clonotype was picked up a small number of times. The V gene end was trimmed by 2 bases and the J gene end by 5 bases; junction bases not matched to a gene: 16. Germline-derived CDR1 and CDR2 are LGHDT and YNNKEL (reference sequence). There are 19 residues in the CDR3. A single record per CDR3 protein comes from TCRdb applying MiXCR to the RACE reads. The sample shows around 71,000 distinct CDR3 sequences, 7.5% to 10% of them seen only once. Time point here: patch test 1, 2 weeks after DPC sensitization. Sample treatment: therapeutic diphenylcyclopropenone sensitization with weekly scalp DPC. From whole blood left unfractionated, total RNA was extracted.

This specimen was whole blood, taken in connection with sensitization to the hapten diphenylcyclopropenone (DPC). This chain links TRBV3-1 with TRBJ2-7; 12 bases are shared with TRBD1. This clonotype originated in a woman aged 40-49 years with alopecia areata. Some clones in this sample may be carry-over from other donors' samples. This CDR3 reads CASSQPGQGAAKLAHEQYF. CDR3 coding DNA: TGTGCCAGCAGCCAACCGGGACAGGGGGCTGCAAAGCTCGCCCACGAGCAGTACTTC.